The source of this T cell receptor beta chain is a study of vaccination effects on CD4 cells after COVID-19. At the level of the study: Vaccination followed sampling of two convalescent patients by 16 days and one week respectively.

Study-level points and caveats: Marked clonal contraction of both clone types appeared late after vaccination.

TCRdb keeps only in-frame clones here, not all; method: immunoSEQ multiplex PCR. This sample has 30,000 to 40,000 clones, with around 73% found just once. Antigen-specific CD4+ T cells were expanded with viral peptide pools in the ViraFEST assay before sequencing. Culture proceeded for more than nine days, and CD4+ T cells were then isolated. According to PCR results, the person was infected with SARS-CoV-2 between March and December 2020. About 2 million PBMC were seeded per well and grown in the presence of about 9.6 IU/ml IL-2 and around 10 ug/ml peptides. CDR3 length: 16 amino acids. The germline gives CDR1 SGHNT, CDR2 YYREEE (reference sequence). Trimming took 3 bases from V and 5 from J, leaving 19 bases between them. The sample holds one count of this clone. Its target is unknown.

This sequence was found in a human donor who had a prior SARS-CoV-2 infection. The source was CD4+ T cells from PBMCs cultured with a peptide pool, collected before COVID-19 vaccination. The chain joins TRBV5-4 to TRBJ2-3; possibly TRBD2 for D (6 bases). CDR3 sequence reads: CASSSPMGGRGDTQYF. Here the CDR3 DNA reads TGTGCCAGCAGCTCCCCTATGGGAGGCCGAGGAGATACGCAGTATTTT.